This T cell receptor (beta chain) comes out of a study of T cells after posttransplantation cyclophosphamide. Overall study findings and caveats: Donor CD8+ memory clones often dominated recipient blood repertoires at later times.

TCRdb keeps only in-frame clones here, not all; method: immunoSEQ multiplex PCR. Of some 61,000 clones listed, 85% to 95% were seen once; the top ten hold under 3%. As to this clone: What it recognizes is unknown.

The receptor was derived from a woman aged 25-40 years in good health and a related stem cell transplant donor. Sequencing was performed on PBMCs.

For the CDR3, the DNA is TGTGCCAGTATTTCGAAGGCAGGGGTGACTGAAGCTTTCTTT. It yields the protein CASISKAGVTEAFF. The chain has TRBV19 and TRBJ1-1, with a weak D call TRBD1 (6 bases). The germline V gene encodes CDR1 LNHDA and CDR2 SQIVND (reference sequence). This CDR3 has 14 amino acids. The V and J ends lost 7 bases and 5 bases respectively, with 17 bases between them.